One T cell receptor beta chain is described in this entry. Its antigen is unknown. Base qualities are missing; no much larger clone stands one base away. The time point label here, explained by the study, means: persistent/refractory GD, antithyroid drugs over 5 years with positive TRAb. For both TCR sequencing and RNA sequencing, RNA was extracted from PBMCs in TRIzol. The diagnosis of Graves' disease followed American Thyroid Association guidelines. The patients came from an endocrinology department in Xi'an, China. Each patient gave roughly 8.4 milliliters of peripheral blood, collected in an EDTA anticoagulant tube. Ficoll Paque Plus density gradient separation was used to isolate PBMCs, and no further T cell sorting was done. An Agilent 2100 Bioanalyzer and agarose gel were used to assess RNA quality, and a NanoDrop 2000 was used to measure RNA concentration. This sample was included in a study of regulatory T cells in long-lasting Graves disease (dated by TCRdb to the early 2020s). The study in broad terms: Persistent Graves' disease was defined as antithyroid drug treatment for over 5 years with persistently positive TSH receptor autoantibodies. Peripheral blood TCR sequencing and RNA sequencing compared persistent Graves' disease patients with newly diagnosed Graves' disease patients. The study took place in China and was registered as a clinical trial. A total of some 33 samples were covered by TCR sequencing, comprising approximately 13 persistent and around 20 newly diagnosed Graves' disease patients. Persistent Graves' disease patients in the clinical cohort had taken antithyroid drugs for around 11 years on average.

Reading from cysteine to phenylalanine, the CDR3 counts 14 amino acids. Only CDR3 DNA remains: 42 bases, in frame from the first base. From a lookup of the germline V gene, CDR1 and CDR2 are MNHEY and SVGAGI. V trim: 4 bases; J trim: 5 bases; unmatched bases: 6. Beyond this particular receptor, the publication reports: As a limitation, the authors acknowledged that the small sample size may reduce accuracy. Persistent patients shared more public clonotypes among themselves (more than 2,500) than newly diagnosed patients did (about 900). Lower TCR Shannon entropy and fewer highly expanded clones were observed in persistent Graves' disease patients than in newly diagnosed patients, which suggested clonal expansion. Because the primary lesion, thyroid tissue, could not be accessed, the study looked at peripheral blood alone. Persistent disease showed preferential use of TRBV28, TRBJ1-2 and TRBJ2-5, whereas newly diagnosed disease favored TRBV20-1 and TRBJ2-1. Sequencing and analysis were limited to the TCR beta chain.

Preparation of the library involved multiplex PCR. Instrument on record: Illumina HiSeq 4000. TCR beta libraries were built with iRepertoire HTBI primers and Arm-PCR amplification of CDR3 regions. Before sequencing, the PCR products underwent gel purification. In the original analysis: Gene usage analysis of CDR3 amino acid clonotypes used the 60 to 80 TRBV and 14 to 15 TRBJ segments found across samples. COPE and FqMerger were used to merge filtered high-quality paired reads into contigs. BLAST was used to align contigs to the IMGT TRBV, TRBD and TRBJ reference genes, and CDR3 was defined following IMGT. Highly expanded clones were defined as clonotypes with a frequency above 0.1%. Shannon entropy was used to measure repertoire diversity, and the Gini coefficient was used to measure V-J evenness. Public clonotypes were defined as clonotypes shared by more than one individual. TCRdb trimmed the raw reads at Q25, called clones with MiXCR and kept productive beta chains. Identical CDR3 protein sequences are pooled into one entry, listed with their most common genes and DNA. The V and J calls were determined by TCRdb, not by the authors. This sample comprises 400,000 or so distinct CDR3 sequences, less than 25% of them detected only once. The ten largest account for less than 25% of the sample.

Material: peripheral blood mononuclear cells (PBMCs), obtained when the disease was refractory, from a patient treated with antithyroid drugs. This clonotype originated in a female donor with Graves disease. The chain is encoded by TRBV6-5 joined to TRBJ1-1; 8 bases in the middle match TRBD1. The nucleotide sequence reads TGTGCCAGCAGTTTCACAGGGGGTCAGACTGAAGCTTTCTTT. Protein translation: CASSFTGGQTEAFF.